This T cell receptor (beta chain) is from a study of tumor and adjacent non-tumor tissue in lung cancer (dated by TCRdb to the late 2010s). Looking at the study overall: Of the cohort, eleven to twelve patients had adenocarcinoma, 2 had squamous cell carcinoma and 1 had small cell lung cancer. For each patient, one tumor sample and one normal lung sample were taken, giving thirty paired specimens that underwent TCRbeta CDR3 sequencing. Among the 15 or so patients, ages ranged from roughly 31 to 76 years, about 10 were men and 5 were women, and disease was TNM stage I to III. Using bulk TCRbeta repertoires from under 17 lung cancer patients, the study set lung tumor tissue side by side with matched distant non-tumor lung tissue. Sequencing generated a total of some 130 million productive TCRbeta reads, averaging around 4.2 million reads per sample.

Paper-wide results and their limitations: Significantly higher TCR diversity was found in younger patients, and higher tumor TCR diversity was associated with shorter overall and disease-free survival. Tumor tissue showed significantly higher TCR diversity (inverse Simpson) than normal lung tissue, at about 400 vs 150 (P = 0.0075, Mann-Whitney U test). A significantly larger cumulative share of the repertoire was made up by the top 100 clones in normal lung than in tumor tissue. Neither the sequencing platform nor unique molecular identifiers are mentioned in the methods. Only about 15 patients were in the cohort, and the authors stated that larger samples and more detailed clinical data are needed. Peripheral blood was not sequenced, so blood TCRbeta repertoires in these lung cancer patients were not examined.

The method was multiplex PCR. For sequencing, an Illumina HiSeq 2500 was employed. TCRbeta libraries were constructed through three rounds of nested PCR with primers (Table S4) according to protocols modified from ARM-PCR. Before sequencing, PCR products of 200-500 bp were excised from the gel and purified with the QIAquick gel extraction kit. Concerning the study's data processing: Reads were cleaned using Trimmomatic, were merged into complete CDR3 sequences using FLASH, and were assigned to V(D)J germline segments using MiTCR. Clonal diversity was computed as the inverse Simpson's index with VDJtools. In-frame sequences without a premature stop codon were defined as productive reads. TCRdb passed the public sequencing reads through fastp at Q25 and MiXCR, retaining productive beta sequences. When rows share a CDR3 protein, they turn into one entry using the most common DNA and genes. It is TCRdb's table, rather than the study itself, that gives the V and J calls and clone size. The sample yields roughly 200,000 distinct CDR3 sequences; 71% were counted once. The ten biggest clones cover 20% to 25% of the sample.

Reading the germline V gene gives CDR1 MRHNA and CDR2 SNTAGT. The V end gives up 5 bases and the J end 1 base, leaving 6 bases in the junction not matched to a gene. Its CDR3 holds 16 amino acids, cysteine through phenylalanine. The read is trimmed to its CDR3 DNA, 48 bases read in frame from base 1. RNA was extracted from bulk unsorted tissue and checked for quality with a NanoDrop ND-1000 and an Agilent 2100. Donors were newly diagnosed lung cancer patients admitted for thoracic surgery in China between August and November 2014, without prior chemotherapy. The study excluded patients who had received radiotherapy or chemotherapy before or who had another cancer at the same time. Pieces of surgical tissue measuring about 1-2.1 cm3 were kept in RNAlater solution and held at -80 degrees C until needed. Turning to this clonotype: This receptor's antigen is unknown. There are no base qualities to consult, and no much larger clone falls within one base.

The TCR originated in a man between 60 and 75 years old with non-small cell lung cancer. Sequencing was done on a sample of lung tumor tissue. The chain is encoded by TRBV6-4 joined to TRBJ2-2; 8 bases in the junction line up with TRBD2. At the DNA level, the sequence is TGTGCCAGCAGTTCGGGGGGGACGGAGAACACCGGGGAGCTGTTTTTT. Its product reads: CASSSGGTENTGELFF.